The clone carrying this T cell receptor (beta chain) was detected only a few times. Its target is unknown. Germline CDR1 is SGHAT and CDR2 is FQNNGV. This CDR3 region has 14 residues. V gave up 4 bases and J gave up 4 bases, with 13 bases separating them. TCRdb re-derived calls from the 5' RACE reads in MiXCR, one entry per CDR3 protein. The sample includes approximately 260,000 distinct CDR3 sequences, approximately 16% of them seen just once. The entry originates in a study of T-cell memory formation after mild COVID-19. The study's findings and limits: Of the contracting clones, CD4+ ones lay mainly in CM and EM, and CD8+ ones in EMRA. There was a balanced CD4/CD8 profile in clones contracting day 15 to 85, and later expanders leaned CD4+.

The rearrangement uses TRBV11-2 and TRBJ1-1; D perhaps matches TRBD1 (5 bases). Input material: PBMCs or a T cell subset sorted from them (not recorded which). The receptor comes from a man younger than 35 who had mild COVID-19 (a few samples of this study predate the infection). Cell type and time point are not known. The CDR3 reads CASSSNGGGTEAFF. The CDR3 coding sequence is TGTGCCAGCAGCTCAAACGGGGGGGGCACTGAAGCTTTCTTT.